This T cell receptor (beta chain) was observed in a study of cytomegalovirus exposure and HLA in healthy donors. Overall study context: The approximately 120 million unique TCR beta sequences, from about 179 million T cells, were found by an earlier analysis. Findings and limits, study-wide: A later analysis found that most CMV-associated TCR beta chains appeared HLA-restricted. Links to common viral pathogens appeared, in a later analysis, for several of the most significant clusters. In an earlier analysis, most TCR beta V segments were productive about 90% or about 30% of the time.

Germline CDR1 and CDR2: SEHNR and FQNEAQ (reference sequence). This CDR3 has 17 amino acids. Regarding this clone: Its antigen is not identified. At one end the junction does not follow the germline gene, possibly because of a read error.

PCR was performed using 60 Vbeta and 13 Jbeta primers. Assay: immunoSEQ multiplex PCR; the TCRdb copy retains only in-frame clones and omits some. Of some 150,000 clones in the sample, around 77% were seen once. This clonotype was obtained from a woman aged 50 to 60 in good health and CMV-seronegative. V is TRBV7-9 and J is TRBJ2-1, with TRBD2 identical over 7 bases. The sequenced sample consisted of PBMCs. The CDR3: CSSSLTAGGGSYNEQFF. The CDR3 DNA sequence: TGTTCCAGCAGCTTAACGGCAGGCGGGGGTAGTTACAATGAGCAGTTCTTC.